This entry lists 3 T cell receptor beta chains sequenced from one sample in a study of T cell repertoires in cytomegalovirus infection. A single record per CDR3 protein comes from TCRdb applying MiXCR to the reads. The profile covers around 900,000 distinct CDR3 sequences, with less than 40% appearing a single time and over 12% taken by the ten largest. No antigens are known for them. Specimen: cultured CD8+ T cells from PBMCs, collected from culture after CMV antigen stimulation. The origin of the receptors is a human donor in good health (CMV status not recorded). Some clones in this sample may be carry-over from other donors' samples.

The chain joins TRBV6-1 to TRBJ2-7; tentatively, D is TRBD2 (5 bases). Germline V gene data show CDR1 as MNHNS and CDR2 as SASEGT. This CDR3 is 15 amino acids long. With 0 bases removed from V and 4 bases from J, the gap between germline ends came to 13 bases. The CDR3 reads CASSEALGRTYEQYV. DNA for the CDR3: TGTGCCAGCAGTGAAGCGCTAGGGAGAACTTACGAGCAGTACGTC.

V usage is TRBV29-1 and J usage is TRBJ2-7; D is undetermined. V lost 4 bases to trimming and J lost 2 bases, with 9 bases between them. This CDR3 comprises 12 residues. Germline V gives CDR1 SQVTM, CDR2 ANQGSEA. The CDR3 spells CSVVGQTYEQYF. The CDR3 coding sequence is TGCAGCGTTGTAGGGCAGACCTACGAGCAGTACTTC.

The rearrangement joins TRBV7-6 to TRBJ2-1; TRBD2 agrees at 14 bases. CDR1 is SGHVS, CDR2 FNYEAQ, per germline. V shed 5 bases, J shed 3 bases, and the junction held 3 bases outside the gene matches. The CDR3 extends over 16 amino acids. CDR3 region: CASSRTSGGFYNEQFF. CDR3 DNA: TGTGCCAGCAGCCGGACTAGCGGGGGGTTCTACAATGAGCAGTTCTTC.